This TCR beta chain appears in the sequencing data of a study of vaccination and CD4 T cells after COVID-19. This clonotype is labeled large (0.1 to 1%). Its target is unknown. The Oncomine TCR Beta short-read assay was applied to DNA of cultured CD4+ T cells. Genomic DNA was extracted from cultured CD4+ T cells. TCRdb fed the PCR reads into MiXCR, producing one record per CDR3 protein. The repertoire consists of 1,500 to 2,000 distinct CDR3 sequences, with approximately 10% occurring once and the leading ten covering about an eighth. Overall study results and limits: Convalescent patients displayed spike mono-reactivity in 304 of 307 vaccine-specific clones.

Treatment specified: approximately 10-day PBMC culture with coronavirus spike peptide pools or control peptides (ViraFEST assay). An unexposed donor provided the CD4+ T cells, which were collected before the COVID-19 pandemic (2011-2018). Days 3 and 7 saw half the medium swapped for fresh IL-2 medium. The receptor's source is a human donor in good health. The specimen sequenced was CD4+ T cells from blood, cultured in vitro.

CDR3 in amino acids: CAASSDRNYGYTF. The CDR3 coding sequence is TGTGCCGCATCCTCCGACAGGAACTATGGCTACACCTTC. This chain uses TRBV7-9 with TRBJ1-2; D is possibly TRBD1 (6 bases). The CDR3 sequence is 13 residues long. Germline CDR1 is SEHNR and CDR2 is FQNEAQ (reference sequence). Trimming removed 11 bases at V and 2 bases at J, with 15 bases between.